This record concerns one T cell receptor beta chain sequence. TCRdb's table, derived via immunoSEQ multiplex PCR, lists solely in-frame clones and lacks some. The data contain 350,000 to 400,000 clones, roughly 89% of them seen just once; the ten biggest clones take up about 1.7%. This entry comes from a study of blood T cell repertoires in COVID-19. Sequenced material: PBMCs or T cells enriched from blood (not recorded which). The TCR originated in a woman aged 25-40 years who had recovered from COVID-19.

The CDR3 nucleotides read TGTGCCAGCAGGATTCTGGGGACAGAGAACACTGAAGCTTTCTTT. Translation: CASRILGTENTEAFF. The chain carries TRBV7-9 and TRBJ1-1; 7 bases agree with TRBD1. The length of the CDR3 is 15 residues. Per the germline V gene, CDR1 is SEHNR and CDR2 is FQNEAQ (reference sequence). V was pared by 6 bases and J by 1 base, with 8 bases of the junction left unmatched.